Below, 10 T cell receptor beta chains from the same sample are listed, as sequenced in a study of cytomegalovirus exposure and HLA in healthy donors. Primers included in the PCR were 60 Vbeta and 13 Jbeta primers. TCRdb's copy holds only in-frame clones and misses some; the assay was immunoSEQ multiplex PCR. This table holds some 120,000 clones, about 76% found once. Sequencing was performed on PBMCs. These receptors all stem from a man aged 40-50 years in good health and CMV-seropositive.

The chain uses TRBV7-8 and TRBJ2-1, with 16 bases identical to TRBD2. This CDR3 comprises 21 residues. J lost 2 bases, V lost 1 base, and 11 bases had no gene match. Germline lookup yields CDR1 SGHVS and CDR2 FQNEAQ. The CDR3: CASSLVGRGTSGRAAYNEQFF. CDR3 nucleotides: TGTGCCAGCAGCTTAGTAGGTCGCGGGACTAGCGGGAGGGCCGCCTACAATGAGCAGTTCTTC.

This chain uses TRBV2 with TRBJ1-1, with 8 bases identical to TRBD1. The length of the CDR3 is 14 residues. The trim removed 6 bases at V and 2 bases at J, leaving 5 bases unmatched. Germline values: CDR1 SNHLY, CDR2 FYNNEI. The CDR3 sequence: CASRRTGTNTEAFF. CDR3 nucleotides: TGTGCCAGCAGAAGGACAGGGACAAACACTGAAGCTTTCTTT.

Concerning this clone itself: The same CDR3 can be traced to other DNA sequences in this sample. The chain combines TRBV9 with TRBJ2-7; perhaps TRBD2 as D (6 bases). Per germline, CDR1 SGDLS and CDR2 YYNGEE. The V end lost 4 bases, the J end lost 3 bases, and 11 bases lay between the germline ends. CDR3 size: 13 residues. DNA for the CDR3: TGTGCCAGCAGCCCCGCCGGGGGCTACGAGCAGTACTTC. It codes for CASSPAGGYEQYF.

This chain links TRBV27 with TRBJ1-2; TRBD1 aligns across 7 bases. Per the germline V gene, CDR1 is MNHEY and CDR2 is SMNVEV (reference sequence). J gave up 5 bases and V 0 bases, and 3 bases lay outside the gene matches. This CDR3 contains 14 residues. The chain's CDR3 is CASSLSSGQYGYTF. CDR3 nucleotides: TGTGCCAGCAGTTTATCGTCGGGACAGTATGGCTACACCTTC.

The chain uses TRBV14 and TRBJ1-1; D is undetermined. V lost 1 base and J 5 bases, leaving 8 bases between the germline ends. Germline V gives CDR1 SGHDN, CDR2 FVKESK. The CDR3 is made up of 13 amino acids. CDR3 DNA sequence: TGTGCCAGCAGCCAAGCGGGGATGACTGAAGCTTTCTTT. Encoded protein: CASSQAGMTEAFF.

The chain is built from TRBV5-6 and TRBJ1-3, with D possibly matching TRBD1 (5 bases). Germline V lookup: CDR1 SGHDT, CDR2 YYEEEE. The CDR3 is 15 residues long. With 0 bases removed from V and 2 bases from J, the gap between germline ends came to 9 bases. The CDR3 bases are TGTGCCAGCAGCTTGGCTTCAGGGCCTGGAAACACCATATATTTT. Amino acid sequence: CASSLASGPGNTIYF.

The CDR3 is CASGRVALDYGYTF. CDR3 sequence (DNA): TGTGCCAGCGGCAGGGTGGCCCTCGACTATGGCTACACCTTC. J is TRBJ1-2 and V is TRBV6-5, with D perhaps TRBD1 (5 bases). The V end lost 8 bases, the J end lost 3 bases, and 16 bases lay between the germline ends. The CDR3 covers 14 residues. Germline V gene lookup returns CDR1 MNHEY and CDR2 SVGAGI.

This rearrangement joins TRBV5-1 to TRBJ1-4; 9 nucleotides align to TRBD1. The CDR3 totals 16 residues. Trimming took 4 bases from V and 8 from J; bases not matched to a gene: 12. The germline V gene encodes CDR1 SGHRS and CDR2 YFSETQ. CDR3 amino acids: CASSPYLQGAGEKLFF. The CDR3 coding sequence is TGCGCCAGCAGCCCCTACCTACAGGGGGCAGGGGAAAAACTGTTTTTT.

The V call is TRBV5-1, the J call TRBJ2-2; a weak D match, TRBD2 (6 bases). This CDR3 comprises 13 residues. Per the germline V gene, CDR1 is SGHRS and CDR2 is YFSETQ. The V end was cut by 3 bases, the J end by 4 bases, with 7 bases between. The CDR3 is CASSSTSTGELFF. CDR3 nucleotide sequence: TGCGCCAGCAGCTCGACTAGCACCGGGGAGCTGTTTTTT.

This clone turned up a few times. This chain joins TRBV19 and TRBJ1-1; 8 nucleotides agree with TRBD1. This CDR3 is built from 14 residues. Losses at the gene ends were 5 bases for V and 4 bases for J; bases not matched to a gene: 6. CDR1 is LNHDA and CDR2 is SQIVND in the germline V gene (reference sequence). The CDR3 nucleotides read TGTGCCAGTAGTTCAGGGGGCGGGGGCACTGAAGCTTTCTTT. This translates into CASSSGGGGTEAFF.